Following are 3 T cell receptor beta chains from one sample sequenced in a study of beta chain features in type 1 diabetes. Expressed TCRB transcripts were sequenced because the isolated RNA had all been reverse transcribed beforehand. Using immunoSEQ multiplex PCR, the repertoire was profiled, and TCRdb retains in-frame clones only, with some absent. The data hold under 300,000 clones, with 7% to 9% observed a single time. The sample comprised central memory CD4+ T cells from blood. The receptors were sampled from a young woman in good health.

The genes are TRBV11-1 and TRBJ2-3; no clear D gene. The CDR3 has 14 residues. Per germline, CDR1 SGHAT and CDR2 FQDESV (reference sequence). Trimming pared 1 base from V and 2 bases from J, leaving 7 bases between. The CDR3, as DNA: TGTGCCAGCAGCTTAGATGCCAACACAGATACGCAGTATTTT. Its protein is CASSLDANTDTQYF. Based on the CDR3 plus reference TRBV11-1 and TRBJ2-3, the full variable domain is EAEVAQSPRYKITEKSQAVAFWCDPISGHATLYWYRQILGQGPELLVQFQDESVVDDSQLPKDRFSAERLKGVDSTLKIQPAELGDSAMYLCASSLDANTDTQYFGPGTRLTVL.

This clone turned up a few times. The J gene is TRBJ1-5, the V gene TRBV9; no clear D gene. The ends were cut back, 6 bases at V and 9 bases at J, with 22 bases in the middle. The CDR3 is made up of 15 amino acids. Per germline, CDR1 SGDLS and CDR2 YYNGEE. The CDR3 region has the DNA TGTGCCAGCAATTTAGACGGGTCCCCCCTCATGCCCCAGCATTTT. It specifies CASNLDGSPLMPQHF.

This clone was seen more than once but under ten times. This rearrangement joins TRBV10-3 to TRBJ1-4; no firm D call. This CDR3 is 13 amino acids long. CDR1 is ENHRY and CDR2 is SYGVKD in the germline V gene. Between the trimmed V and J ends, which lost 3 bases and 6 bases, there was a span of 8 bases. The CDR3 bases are TGTGCCATCAGTGATCGGCCCCATGAAAAACTGTTTTTT. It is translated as CAISDRPHEKLFF.